This T cell receptor (beta chain) was obtained from a study of T cells in Graves' hyperthyroidism and ophthalmopathy. This clonotype was counted between two and nine times. J lost 4 bases, V lost 4 bases, and 3 bases had no gene match. The CDR3 runs to 14 residues. CDR1 is MGHRA, CDR2 YSYEKL, per germline. A Clinical Activity Score of at least 3, a NOSPECS grade of at least 4 and a duration under 3 months were recorded in the ophthalmopathy patients. RNA transcripts served as the template for amplifying TCR beta CDR3 regions. HTBI primers were employed in a first-round RT-PCR of the TCR CDR3. TCRdb reprocessed the multiplex PCR reads with MiXCR, giving one entry per CDR3 protein. The sample carries 600,000 to 650,000 distinct CDR3 sequences, around 20% recorded once.

What was sequenced was blood. The rearrangement uses TRBV4-1 and TRBJ2-5, with 10 bases matching TRBD1. The clonotype originates from a young man with Graves' ophthalmopathy. DNA for the CDR3: TGCGCCAGCAGCCCGGGACAGGGGTCAGAGACCCAGTACTTC. This encodes CASSPGQGSETQYF.